This T cell receptor beta chain was identified during a study of cytomegalovirus exposure and HLA in healthy donors. As for the study in general: The study placed 80% to 85% of its approximately 400 genotyped donors in the Caucasian-associated ancestry cluster.

Notes on the study in general: Reports indicated that the classifier achieved high specificity and sensitivity in diagnosing cytomegalovirus status. Previously analyzed data showed that most TCR beta V segments were productive at a frequency of about 87% or about 30%. Cytomegalovirus-associated TCR beta chains were listed, numbering approximately 150.

PCR was performed using 60 Vbeta and 13 Jbeta primers. Sequencing was performed with immunoSEQ multiplex PCR; in TCRdb, only in-frame clones are kept and a portion is missing. The sample holds more than 90,000 clones; under 80% are singletons and the top ten take roughly 11%. As to this clone: The antigen is unknown.

The CDR3 has 15 residues. The V end was cut by 5 bases, the J end by 3 bases, with 14 bases between. Germline V gives CDR1 MNHNY, CDR2 SVGAGI (reference sequence). Sequenced: PBMCs. The chain uses TRBV6-6 and TRBJ2-1, with a weak D call TRBD2 (5 bases). This TCR was recovered from a woman aged 50 to 65 in good health and CMV-seropositive. This chain's CDR3 is CASSTTGGYYNEQFF. The CDR3 coding sequence is TGTGCCAGCAGTACAACCGGAGGATACTACAATGAGCAGTTCTTC.